The 27 T cell receptor beta chains below all came from one sample that was sequenced in a study of T cells after posttransplantation cyclophosphamide. The method was immunoSEQ multiplex PCR; TCRdb's version includes in-frame clones alone and lacks a portion of them. The sample has over 25,000 clones, none seen only once. The specimen was PBMCs. The receptors stem from a man in his fifties or sixties in good health, CMV-negative, and a related stem cell transplant donor.

The sample holds many counts of this clone. The chain has TRBV18 and TRBJ1-4; TRBD1 aligns across 8 bases. Trimming took 0 bases from V and 8 from J; bases not matched to a gene: 5. This CDR3 is built from 15 residues. Per the germline V gene, CDR1 is KGHSH and CDR2 is LQKENI. CDR3 protein: CASSPPRGQDEKLFF. CDR3 nucleotide sequence: TGTGCCAGCTCACCACCGCGGGGACAGGACGAAAAACTGTTTTTT. Drawing the rest from reference TRBV18 and TRBJ1-4, the complete variable domain is NAGVMQNPRHLVRRRGQEARLRCSPMKGHSHVYWYRQLPEEGLKFMVYLQKENIIDESGMPKERFSAEFPKEGPSILRIQQVVRGDSAAYFCASSPPRGQDEKLFFGSGTQLSVL.

This clone appeared many times. This sequence joins TRBV6-1 and TRBJ2-7; 12 bases are a match to TRBD2. V shed 4 bases and J 6 bases; nucleotides not matched to a gene: 7. The CDR3 extends over 15 amino acids. The germline V gene encodes CDR1 MNHNS and CDR2 SASEGT. This CDR3 is CASSVLPGLAGEQYF. In DNA, the CDR3 is TGTGCCAGCAGTGTATTACCGGGACTAGCGGGCGAGCAGTACTTC.

In this sample, this clone turned up many times. The V and J genes are TRBV5-1 and TRBJ2-5; maybe TRBD1 (5 bases). From germline, CDR1 is SGHRS and CDR2 YFSETQ. The CDR3 is 14 residues long. Trimming shortened V by 4 bases and J by 2 bases, and 12 bases separated the two germline ends. In nucleotides, the CDR3 is TGCGCCAGCAGCCAGGGTGGCGGACAAGAGACCCAGTACTTC. It yields the protein CASSQGGGQETQYF.

This clone was seen ten or more times. The sample has other DNA sequences that encode this CDR3 too. The chain uses TRBV20-1 and TRBJ2-7; TRBD1 might be the D (6 bases). The CDR3 is 11 amino acids. The germline V and J ends were trimmed by 5 bases and 3 bases, with 8 bases remaining between them. Germline CDR1 and CDR2: DFQATT and SNEGSKA (reference sequence). The CDR3 sequence is CSAPDSYEQYF. The CDR3 DNA follows: TGCAGTGCTCCGGACAGCTACGAGCAGTACTTC.

This clone has at least ten counts. The chain uses TRBV7-9 and TRBJ1-1; D unclear. The CDR3 length is 12 residues. Germline-derived CDR1 and CDR2 are SEHNR and FQNEAQ (reference sequence). The V gene lost 1 base and the J gene lost 10 bases, with 10 bases spanning the gap. CDR3 sequence: CASSLGRGLAFF. CDR3 DNA sequence: TGTGCCAGCAGCTTAGGGCGCGGTTTAGCTTTCTTT.

This clone was detected ten times or more. The rearrangement joins TRBV5-1 to TRBJ1-1, with no clear D. CDR3 length: 13 residues. Trimming cost V 4 bases and J 0 bases, with 7 bases left between them. Per the germline V gene, CDR1 is SGHRS and CDR2 is YFSETQ. The CDR3 here is CASSAGLNTEAFF. CDR3 nucleotide sequence: TGCGCCAGCAGCGCAGGCCTGAACACTGAAGCTTTCTTT.

This clone was counted at least ten times. J is TRBJ2-3 and V is TRBV6-1; TRBD2 matches 11 bases. The CDR3 consists of 15 residues. J was trimmed by 6 bases and V by 10 bases; bases with no gene match: 12. The germline V gene has CDR1 MNHNS and CDR2 SASEGT. The CDR3 spells CATTPGLAGDDTQYF. The DNA of the CDR3 is TGTGCCACCACTCCTGGACTAGCGGGTGACGATACGCAGTATTTT.

The sample holds many counts of this clone. The rearrangement uses TRBV7-2 and TRBJ2-7; 9 nucleotides agree with TRBD2. The junction had 14 bases not matched to a gene; V was cut back by 5 bases and J by 6 bases. The CDR3 is 16 amino acids. Germline V lookup: CDR1 SGHTA, CDR2 FQGNSA. CDR3 in DNA: TGTGCCAGCAGCCCCCCCCTTGGTAGCGGGAGCCCCGAGCAGTACTTC. It codes for CASSPPLGSGSPEQYF. Drawing the rest from reference TRBV7-2 and TRBJ2-7, the complete variable domain is GAGVSQSPSNKVTEKGKDVELRCDPISGHTALYWYRQSLGQGLEFLIYFQGNSAPDKSGLPSDRFSAERTGGSVSTLTIQRTQQEDSAVYLCASSPPLGSGSPEQYFGPGTRLTVT.

This clone was observed at least ten times. The chain links TRBV7-2 to TRBJ2-5, with 9 nucleotides matching TRBD2. The CDR3 has 15 residues. Trimming removed 1 base from V and 1 base from J; junction bases left unmatched: 1. Germline loops: CDR1 SGHTA, CDR2 FQGNSA. CDR3 residues: CASSLVTSGQETQYF. For the CDR3, the DNA is TGTGCCAGCAGCTTAGTGACTAGCGGCCAAGAGACCCAGTACTTC.

This clone was picked up many times. The chain has TRBV9 and TRBJ2-3; perhaps TRBD2 as D (6 bases). Trimming removed 4 bases at V and 5 bases at J, with 11 bases between. The CDR3 covers 13 residues. Germline lookup yields CDR1 SGDLS and CDR2 YYNGEE. CDR3: CASSSRDLDTQYF. The CDR3 DNA reads as TGTGCCAGCAGCAGTCGGGACTTAGATACGCAGTATTTT. Using reference TRBV9 and TRBJ2-3 for the parts outside the CDR3, the full variable domain is DSGVTQTPKHLITATGQRVTLRCSPRSGDLSVYWYQQSLDQGLQFLIQYYNGEERAKGNILERFSAQQFPDLHSELNLSSLELGDSALYFCASSSRDLDTQYFGPGTRLTVL.

This clone was observed many times. For the CDR3, the DNA is TGCGCCAGCAGCTCTCGACTAGCCGGGGGACAGACCCAGTACTTC. The encoded protein is CASSSRLAGGQTQYF. V gene TRBV5-1 combines with J gene TRBJ2-5, with 7 bases aligning to TRBD2. The V gene end was trimmed by 3 bases and the J gene end by 6 bases; junction bases not matched to a gene: 11. Germline CDR1 reads SGHRS; CDR2 reads YFSETQ. The CDR3 length is 15 residues.

This clone appeared a few times. J is TRBJ2-1 and V is TRBV30; TRBD2 matches 11 bases. The CDR3 loop spans 15 amino acids. V trimming: 0 bases; J trimming: 7 bases; junction bases outside the gene matches: 5. CDR1 and CDR2 from the germline V gene are GTSNPN and SVGIG (reference sequence). The CDR3 sequence is CAWSVGLAGSNEQFF. The DNA for the CDR3 is TGTGCCTGGAGTGTCGGACTAGCGGGCAGTAATGAGCAGTTCTTC.

This clone was recorded at least ten times. The V gene is TRBV21-1, the J gene TRBJ2-4; the table's D call of TRBD1 was not tested on the DNA. TRBV21-1 is reported as a pseudogene. This CDR3 comprises 16 residues. The CDR3 reads CASSKGDTLAKNIQYF. In DNA form, the CDR3 reads TGTGCCAGCAGCAAAGGTGACACACTAGCCAAAAACATTCAGTACTTC.

This clone is labeled medium-sized (0.01 to 0.1%). V usage is TRBV18 and J usage is TRBJ1-1; TRBD1 matches 9 bases. CDR3 length: 14 amino acids. V lost 3 bases to trimming and J lost 4 bases; unmatched junction nucleotides: 3. Germline V lookup: CDR1 KGHSH, CDR2 LQKENI. The CDR3 loop reads CASSPSTGGTEAFF. The CDR3 nucleotides are TGTGCCAGCTCACCTTCGACAGGGGGCACTGAAGCTTTCTTT.

This clone showed up many times. The genes are TRBV9 and TRBJ2-3; 8 bases line up with TRBD2. V lost 4 bases and J lost 0; bases outside the gene matches: 4. This CDR3 has 15 residues. CDR1 is SGDLS, CDR2 YYNGEE, per germline. The CDR3 nucleotides read TGTGCCAGCAGCTCCCGGGAGGGTAGCACAGATACGCAGTATTTT. This translates into CASSSREGSTDTQYF.

This clone was found many times. The chain carries TRBV7-8 and TRBJ1-5; D unclear. From germline, CDR1 is SGHVS and CDR2 FQNEAQ. CDR3 size: 15 residues. V lost 5 bases to trimming and J lost 0 bases, with 11 bases between them. The CDR3 protein is CASSPWRDSNQPQHF. The CDR3 DNA reads as TGTGCCAGCAGCCCCTGGAGGGATAGCAATCAGCCCCAGCATTTT. Combining the CDR3 with reference TRBV7-8 and TRBJ1-5 gives the whole variable domain GAGVSQSPRYKVAKRGQDVALRCDPISGHVSLFWYQQALGQGPEFLTYFQNEAQLDKSGLPSDRFFAERPEGSVSTLKIQRTQQEDSAVYLCASSPWRDSNQPQHFGDGTRLSIL.

This clone appeared many times. The chain recombines TRBV20-1 with TRBJ1-1; D is ambiguous. The CDR3 loop spans 11 amino acids. Germline V gene sequence: CDR1 DFQATT, CDR2 SNEGSKA (reference sequence). The V end was cut by 3 bases, the J end by 6 bases, with 8 bases between. CDR3 DNA sequence: TGCAGTGCTAGGAGCTCCCCTGAAGCTTTCTTT. Its protein is CSARSSPEAFF.

Many counts were recorded for this clone. The rearrangement joins TRBV6-5 to TRBJ2-4; possibly TRBD2 for D (5 bases). The CDR3 extends over 14 amino acids. Germline V CDR1 and CDR2: MNHEY, SVGAGI. The germline V and J ends were trimmed by 7 bases and 3 bases, with 13 bases remaining between them. The chain's CDR3 is CASMPPGDKNIQYF. Here the CDR3 DNA reads TGTGCCAGCATGCCGCCCGGGGACAAAAACATTCAGTACTTC.

This clone was seen repeatedly, ten times or more. This sequence joins TRBV7-2 and TRBJ2-1; 11 nucleotides match TRBD1. Germline CDR1 SGHTA, CDR2 FQGNSA. The CDR3 has 16 residues. V lost 5 bases and J lost 7; bases outside the gene matches: 10. The CDR3 DNA is TGTGCCAGCAGCACAAATGGACAGGGGGCTGGTAATGAGCAGTTCTTC. Residues: CASSTNGQGAGNEQFF.

The gene calls are TRBV5-1 and TRBJ2-5; TRBD1 matches at 8 bases. Matching the DNA end better, TRBJ2-7 makes the J call doubtful. CDR3 length equals 15 residues. CDR1 is SGHRS and CDR2 is YFSETQ in the germline V gene. CDR3 bases: TGCGCCAGCAGCTTGGTTGGACAGGGTACGGACGAGCAGTACTTC. Translated: CASSLVGQGTDEQYF.

This clone was seen repeatedly, ten times or more. The chain employs TRBV30 and TRBJ2-1, with 7 bases lining up with TRBD1. Looked up from germline, CDR1 is GTSNPN and CDR2 is SVGIG (reference sequence). CDR3 length: 12 residues. V shed 5 bases, J shed 6 bases, and the junction held 4 bases outside the gene matches. The CDR3 DNA follows: TGTGCCTGGGGGGACAGCCGCAATGAGCAGTTCTTC. Protein sequence: CAWGDSRNEQFF.

This clone was counted ten times or more. V and J are TRBV7-9 and TRBJ1-1, with 8 bases identical to TRBD1. This CDR3 is 11 amino acids long. Germline lookup yields CDR1 SEHNR and CDR2 FQNEAQ (reference sequence). V gave up 3 bases and J gave up 11 bases; unmatched junction bases: 2. The CDR3 sequence: CASSLTGEAFF. CDR3 DNA: TGTGCCAGCAGCTTGACAGGGGAGGCTTTCTTT.

This clone was detected ten times or more. The J gene is TRBJ2-7, the V gene TRBV6-5; perhaps TRBD2 as D (6 bases). Germline values: CDR1 MNHEY, CDR2 SVGAGI. The germline V and J ends were trimmed by 7 bases and 4 bases, with 14 bases remaining between them. The CDR3 loop spans 13 amino acids. CDR3 sequence reads: CASTPPGRYEQYF. DNA for the CDR3: TGTGCCAGCACCCCGCCAGGGAGGTACGAGCAGTACTTC.

This clone was observed many times. DNA of the CDR3: TGCGCCAGCAGCTTGGATGGCAGGGGGCAAGAGACCCAGTACTTC. Its protein product is CASSLDGRGQETQYF. V usage is TRBV5-1 and J usage is TRBJ2-5; 7 bases fit TRBD1. V shed 0 bases, J shed 2 bases, and the junction held 4 bases outside the gene matches. CDR3 length equals 15 residues. The V gene's germline CDR1 is SGHRS and CDR2 YFSETQ.

This clone has ten or more counts. V is TRBV14 and J is TRBJ2-3; D is ambiguous. The germline V gene encodes CDR1 SGHDN and CDR2 FVKESK. V was trimmed by 4 bases and J by 5 bases, leaving 4 bases between them. The CDR3 contains 11 residues. As DNA, the CDR3 is TGTGCCAGCAGCCTCGGAGATACGCAGTATTTT. Protein sequence: CASSLGDTQYF.

V is TRBV23-1 and J is TRBJ2-5, with 9 bases lining up with TRBD1. TRBV23-1 is an open reading frame, and its role is uncertain. This CDR3 spans 13 amino acids. V dropped 6 bases and J dropped 6; count of bases not matched to a gene: 5. CDR3 sequence reads: CASRGQGVKTQYF. The CDR3 nucleotides are TGCGCCAGCAGGGGACAGGGTGTGAAGACCCAGTACTTC.

There are many counts of this clone. The chain has TRBV9 and TRBJ2-1; D is perhaps TRBD2 (7 bases). The CDR3 totals 18 residues. V shed 4 bases and J shed 6 bases, with 26 bases lying between them. Germline V gives CDR1 SGDLS, CDR2 YYNGEE. In DNA form, the CDR3 reads TGTGCCAGCAGCCTATCGGTTGGGGTGGGCGGGGGCCCCAATGAGCAGTTCTTC. Encoded protein: CASSLSVGVGGGPNEQFF.